This TCR beta chain was observed in a study of graft-versus-host responses after intestinal transplantation. Clones were read by immunoSEQ multiplex PCR, and TCRdb kept only the in-frame ones, dropping some. Here the sample spans 130,000 to 150,000 clones, about nine tenths being singletons. A remark on this clone: As yet, its antigen is unknown.

The material was unstimulated CD4+ T cells sorted from spleen or lymph node cells, obtained before intestinal transplant. The TCR sequence derives from a human donor who received an intestinal transplant.

In DNA, the CDR3 is TGTGCCAGCAAACAGGGTGTCATGAACACTGAAGCTTTCTTT. It specifies CASKQGVMNTEAFF. The rearrangement uses TRBV7-9 and TRBJ1-1, with D possibly TRBD1 on 6 matching bases. The CDR3 is 14 amino acids. Trimming removed 7 bases at V and 0 bases at J, with 12 bases between. Germline V gene sequence: CDR1 SEHNR, CDR2 FQNEAQ (reference sequence).